This entry features one TCR beta chain sequence. Its antigen is unknown. This specimen comes from a study of shared clonotypes between healthy human individuals. Every donor was a Caucasian adult from Nashville, Tennessee. Study-wide results and caveats: The study found lower generation probabilities in non-shared clonotypes than in those shared by all four donors. Incomplete sequencing of sorted subsets was indicated by rarefaction despite large depth.

V gave up 4 bases and J gave up 0 bases; unmatched junction bases: 5. CDR1 and CDR2 (germline): MNHNY, SVGAGI (reference sequence). This CDR3 comprises 16 residues. The DNA input per sorted-subset replicate PCR was roughly 0.2 ug, corresponding to 25,000 to 30,000 T cell genomes. Generated by immunoSEQ multiplex PCR, the TCRdb table keeps only in-frame clones and is missing some. The sample records hundreds of thousands of clones, around 78% being singletons. The clonotype comes from a woman in her twenties or thirties in good health. The chain links TRBV6-6 to TRBJ2-1; 8 bases are a match to TRBD1. Sequencing input: memory CD4+ T cells sorted from blood. As to subset: CD45RA-negative fraction. The CDR3 DNA sequence: TGTGCCAGCAGTTCCCCGGACAGGGTCTCCTACAATGAGCAGTTCTTC. It translates to CASSSPDRVSYNEQFF.